The 29 T cell receptor beta chains below all came from one sample that was sequenced in a study of T cell clonality in common variable immunodeficiency. Assay used: immunoSEQ multiplex PCR; TCRdb lists only in-frame clones, some missing. The record shows about 52,000 clones for this sample, with no singletons present. Sequenced material: peripheral blood mononuclear cells. These receptor sequences come from a person aged 18 to 75 in good health.

As concerns this clone: The DNA ends 3 residues before the CDR3 does, and the rest of the CDR3 is filled in from the germline J gene. The rearrangement joins TRBV5-8 to TRBJ2-5; TRBD1 might be the D (5 bases). The CDR3 is made up of 15 amino acids. Germline values: CDR1 SGHTS, CDR2 YDEGEE. V lost 0 bases, J lost 2 bases, and 11 bases lay in between. The CDR3 spells CASSLAQGSQETQYF. The sequenced CDR3 bases are TGTGCCAGCAGCTTGGCGCAGGGCTCGCAAGAGACC.

This clone was recorded at least ten times. The DNA ends 3 residues before the CDR3 does, and the rest of the CDR3 is filled in from the germline J gene. This chain links TRBV6-2 or TRBV6-3 with TRBJ2-5; the D gene is possibly TRBD1 (6 bases). Trimming stripped 7 bases from V and 0 bases from J, with 9 bases between. Germline-derived CDR1 and CDR2 are MNHEY and SVGEGT. This CDR3 spans 13 amino acids. The CDR3 protein is CASMRGNQETQYF. The CDR3 DNA, read in part, is TGTGCCAGCATGAGGGGGAACCAAGAGACC.

This clone appeared a few times. The sequenced fragment ends 3 residues before the CDR3 boundary, so the rest is inferred from the germline J gene. The rearrangement links TRBV7-9 to TRBJ1-4; D unclear. The CDR3 loop spans 13 amino acids. The ends were cut back, 3 bases at V and 7 bases at J, with 9 bases in the middle. Germline V lookup: CDR1 SEHNR, CDR2 FQNEAQ (reference sequence). The sequenced part of the CDR3 DNA is TGTGCCAGCAGCTTCCGGCGGTCTGAAAAA. It codes for CASSFRRSEK. The complete CDR3 protein is CASSFRRSEKLFF.

This clone was found a few times. Partial CDR3 DNA: TGTGCCAGCAGCGCCGGGACAGGGCCTTTTGAC. Its translation: CASSAGTGPFD. In full, the CDR3 reads CASSAGTGPFDAFF. This sequence joins TRBV13 and TRBJ1-1; 9 bases are shared with TRBD1. The CDR3 end falls 3 residues outside the read, so it is completed with the germline J gene. Per germline, CDR1 PRHDT and CDR2 FYEKMQ (reference sequence). The CDR3 consists of 14 residues.

This clone was observed many times. The CDR3 bases that were read are TGTGCCAGCAGTGAGGACAGTTTAGGGTATGGC. Translated: CASSEDSLGYG. The entire CDR3 protein is CASSEDSLGYGYTF. The chain has TRBV6-1 and TRBJ1-2; maybe TRBD1 (6 bases). The observed sequence ends 3 residues before the CDR3 terminus, with the missing tail filled in from the germline J gene. The germline V gene encodes CDR1 MNHNS and CDR2 SASEGT. Trimming removed 3 bases from V and 5 bases from J, with 13 bases in between. The CDR3 covers 14 residues.

This clone was found many times. The read is 3 residues too short to cover the CDR3 end, so that end is filled in from the germline J gene. This rearrangement joins TRBV10-1 to TRBJ2-7; tentatively, D is TRBD2 (6 bases). The CDR3 has 14 residues. The V and J ends lost 5 bases and 6 bases respectively, with 17 bases between them. Germline CDR1 WNHNN, CDR2 SYGVQD (reference sequence). Partial CDR3 DNA: TGCGCCAGCAGTCGGGACTCCTCTCGTGGCGAG. It specifies CASSRDSSRGE. The full CDR3 protein reads CASSRDSSRGEQYF.

The sample holds many counts of this clone. The DNA ends 3 residues before the CDR3 does, and the rest of the CDR3 is filled in from the germline J gene. This chain connects TRBV6-1 to TRBJ2-5; 15 bases match TRBD2. The CDR3 has 16 amino acids. The germline gives CDR1 MNHNS, CDR2 SASEGT. V dropped 4 bases and J dropped 4; count of bases not matched to a gene: 4. The CDR3 sequence: CASSAGGLAGGETQYF. The sequenced CDR3 bases are TGTGCCAGCAGTGCGGGGGGACTAGCGGGAGGAGAGACC.

This clone was detected ten times or more. The read comes to an end 3 residues before the CDR3 does, leaving the germline J gene to fill in the end. This rearrangement joins TRBV5-4 to TRBJ2-1; a weak D match, TRBD1 (5 bases). Trimming removed 4 bases from V and 3 bases from J, with 14 bases in between. This CDR3 is built from 15 residues. The germline gives CDR1 SGHNT, CDR2 YYREEE (reference sequence). The part of the CDR3 DNA that was read is TGTGCCAGCAGCGCGAGACAGAAAGACTACAATGAG. As protein: CASSARQKDYNE. The entire CDR3 sequence reads CASSARQKDYNEQFF.

The table lists this clone with many counts. Sequencing ends 3 residues short of the CDR3 end; the germline J gene provides the rest. The rearrangement joins TRBV19 to TRBJ1-2, with TRBD1 matching 10 bases. CDR1 and CDR2 from the germline V gene are LNHDA and SQIVND (reference sequence). CDR3 length: 15 amino acids. J lost 2 bases, V lost 7 bases, and 7 bases had no gene match. The CDR3 DNA, read in part, is TGTGCCAGTAATACTCCGGGACAGGGGAACTATGGC. Residues: CASNTPGQGNYG. The entire CDR3 reads CASNTPGQGNYGYTF.

In this sample, this clone turned up many times. The CDR3 is cut off 3 residues early in the read; its end comes from the germline J gene. The chain employs TRBV19 and TRBJ2-3; weak D call: TRBD2 (6 bases). In germline, CDR1 is LNHDA, CDR2 SQIVND (reference sequence). The length of the CDR3 is 11 residues. CDR3 region: CATSTSTAQYF. The part of the CDR3 DNA that was read is TGTGCCACCTCCACTAGCACGGCG.

This clone was detected ten times or more. The read halts 3 residues ahead of the CDR3 end, with the missing end drawn from the germline J gene. V is TRBV18 and J is TRBJ2-1; D gene uncertain. CDR1 is KGHSH and CDR2 is LQKENI in the germline V gene. The ends were cut back, 8 bases at V and 3 bases at J, with 11 bases in the middle. This CDR3 spans 13 amino acids. CDR3 sequence: CASEAERYNEQFF. CDR3 bases read: TGTGCCAGCGAGGCGGAGCGCTACAATGAG.

This clone has more than one count but fewer than ten. The read is 3 residues too short to cover the CDR3 end, so that end is filled in from the germline J gene. The V and J genes are TRBV7-2 and TRBJ2-3; D call uncertain. The CDR3 extends over 14 amino acids. Germline V gene data show CDR1 as SGHTA and CDR2 as FQGNSA. The sequenced part of the CDR3 DNA is TGTGCCAGCAGCTTAGGGCGGCGCCAAGAGACG. Its protein product is CASSLGRRQET. The full CDR3 reads CASSLGRRQETQYF.

This clone occurred many times. The read falls 3 residues short of the CDR3 end, and the missing part is taken from the germline J gene. This chain uses TRBV18 with TRBJ1-2; 9 bases are a match to TRBD1. Germline V gene lookup returns CDR1 KGHSH and CDR2 LQKENI. The CDR3 is 16 residues long. J lost 4 bases, V lost 3 bases, and 9 bases had no gene match. CDR3 DNA (partial): TGTGCCAGCTCACCGGGACAGGGATGGCTAAGCTATGGC. Translated: CASSPGQGWLSYG. The CDR3 as a whole reads CASSPGQGWLSYGYTF. Looking up the rest from reference TRBV18 and TRBJ1-2 gives the full variable domain: NAGVMQNPRHLVRRRGQEARLRCSPMKGHSHVYWYRQLPEEGLKFMVYLQKENIIDESGMPKERFSAEFPKEGPSILRIQQVVRGDSAAYFCASSPGQGWLSYGYTFGSGTRLTVV.

This clone was seen repeatedly, ten times or more. Incomplete CDR3 DNA: TGCGCCAGCAGCTTGTCACAGGGGAGTGGCGCTGAA. Its protein is CASSLSQGSGAE. The full CDR3 protein is CASSLSQGSGAEAFF. The chain employs TRBV5-1 and TRBJ1-1; TRBD1 matches 7 bases. Read sequence stops 3 residues before the CDR3 end, and the germline J gene provides the missing end. This CDR3 contains 15 residues. CDR1 and CDR2 from the germline V gene are SGHRS and YFSETQ. Unmatched junction bases numbered 9, after V lost 1 base and J lost 6 bases.

This clone was seen at least ten times. The CDR3 end lies 3 residues beyond the end of the read and is filled in from the germline J gene. The genes are TRBV11-2 and TRBJ2-7; D uncertain. The CDR3 loop spans 11 amino acids. CDR1 and CDR2 (germline): SGHAT, FQNNGV. V was cut by 4 bases and J by 6 bases, with 7 bases left in between. The covered CDR3 bases are TGTGCCAGCAGCTACCCAGGCGAG. Protein product: CASSYPGE. The entire CDR3 sequence reads CASSYPGEQYF.

This clone has ten or more counts. The read halts 3 residues ahead of the CDR3 end, with the missing end drawn from the germline J gene. This chain joins TRBV20-1 and TRBJ1-2; TRBD1 agrees at 7 bases. The CDR3 loop spans 16 amino acids. Germline trimming cut 0 bases from V and 0 bases from J; bases unmatched to any gene: 7. Per the germline V gene, CDR1 is DFQATT and CDR2 is SNEGSKA (reference sequence). The CDR3 protein is CSARETLGTANYGYTF. The part of the CDR3 DNA that was read is TGCAGTGCTAGAGAAACCCTCGGGACAGCTAACTATGGC.

This clone was detected many times. The read comes to an end 3 residues before the CDR3 does, leaving the germline J gene to fill in the end. The chain has TRBV5-5 and TRBJ1-5, with TRBD1 matching 7 bases. The CDR3 has 14 amino acids. CDR1 SGHKS and CDR2 YYEKEE come from the germline V gene (reference sequence). Trimming at V came to 1 base and at J to 2 bases, leaving 0 bases not matched to a gene. The CDR3 is CASSLTGGNQPQHF. The sequenced part of the CDR3 DNA is TGTGCCAGCAGCTTGACAGGGGGCAATCAGCCC. Full variable domain (outside the CDR3, taken from reference TRBV5-5 and TRBJ1-5): DAGVTQSPTHLIKTRGQQVTLRCSPISGHKSVSWYQQVLGQGPQFIFQYYEKEERGRGNFPDRFSARQFPNYSSELNVNALLLGDSALYLCASSLTGGNQPQHFGDGTRLSIL.

This clone was counted between two and nine times. The CDR3 end is not reached by the read, which stops 3 residues before it; the germline J gene fills it in. This chain uses TRBV13 with TRBJ1-3; possibly TRBD1 for D (5 bases). Per the germline V gene, CDR1 is PRHDT and CDR2 is FYEKMQ (reference sequence). The CDR3 is made up of 16 amino acids. V lost 3 bases and J lost 1, with 13 bases in between. The CDR3 loop reads CASSLGGKLSGNTIYF. Incomplete CDR3 DNA: TGTGCCAGCAGCTTGGGGGGGAAACTTTCTGGAAACACC.

This clone was counted ten times or more. The read falls 3 residues short of the CDR3 end, and the missing part is taken from the germline J gene. This chain uses TRBV30 with TRBJ2-7; no reliable D call. The CDR3 is made up of 12 amino acids. V was trimmed by 2 bases and J by 6 bases, leaving 11 bases between them. Germline V lookup: CDR1 GTSNPN, CDR2 SVGIG (reference sequence). Partial CDR3 DNA: TGTGCCTGGAGTCTGCCCCCCAGCGAG. This gives the protein CAWSLPPSE. The entire CDR3 sequence reads CAWSLPPSEQYF.

This clone occurred many times. The CDR3 extends 3 residues past the end of the read, so its final part is completed from the germline J gene. The chain joins TRBV11-2 to TRBJ2-3; D not certain. Trimming left V 10 bases short and J 8 bases short, with 13 bases between. This CDR3 contains 11 residues. Looked up from germline, CDR1 is SGHAT and CDR2 is FQNNGV. CDR3 protein: CATRRKGTQYF. Incomplete CDR3 DNA: TGTGCCACGCGAAGGAAGGGTACG.

This clone was counted at least ten times. The read terminates 3 residues before the CDR3 end, so the remaining end is supplied by the germline J gene. The chain recombines TRBV5-1 with TRBJ2-3, with 8 nucleotides matching TRBD2. CDR3 length equals 15 residues. V was pared by 4 bases and J by 6 bases, with 10 bases of the junction left unmatched. Germline V gives CDR1 SGHRS, CDR2 YFSETQ. The DNA read from the CDR3 is TGCGCCAGCAGCCTGAGGGGACTAGACGGTGATACG. This translates into CASSLRGLDGDT. The entire CDR3 protein is CASSLRGLDGDTQYF.

The sample holds many counts of this clone. Read data end 3 residues before the CDR3 end; the end is taken from the germline J gene. The chain combines TRBV2 with TRBJ1-4; the D gene is possibly TRBD1 (6 bases). Germline CDR1 and CDR2: SNHLY and FYNNEI. V was trimmed by 1 base and J by 7 bases, leaving 22 bases between them. The CDR3 has 18 amino acids. CDR3: CASSEGRPGGQGREKLFF. The sequenced part of the CDR3 DNA is TGTGCCAGCAGTGAAGGAAGACCTGGTGGGCAGGGGCGTGAAAAA.

Many counts were recorded for this clone. The covered CDR3 bases are TGCGCCAGCAGCCTTGGACGGCTAGCGGGAGAAGAAGAGACC. Amino acids: CASSLGRLAGEEET. In full, the CDR3 reads CASSLGRLAGEEETQYF. The V and J genes are TRBV4-1 and TRBJ2-5, with TRBD2 matching over 10 bases. The CDR3 end lies 3 residues beyond the end of the read and is filled in from the germline J gene. Germline V gives CDR1 MGHRA, CDR2 YSYEKL. CDR3 length equals 17 residues. The junction had 11 bases not matched to a gene; V was cut back by 4 bases and J by 3 bases.

On this clone: The CDR3 is cut off 3 residues early in the read; its end comes from the germline J gene. The rearrangement links TRBV18 to TRBJ2-1, with 9 bases that match TRBD2. Germline CDR1 and CDR2: KGHSH and LQKENI. The junction had 0 bases not matched to a gene; V was cut back by 3 bases and J by 0 bases. The CDR3 is 15 residues long. CDR3 DNA, as far as it was read: TGTGCCAGCTCACCTAGCGGGAGCTCCTACAATGAG. Its translation is CASSPSGSSYNE. The whole CDR3 protein is CASSPSGSSYNEQFF.

In this sample, this clone turned up many times. Read data end 3 residues before the CDR3 end; the end is taken from the germline J gene. The gene calls are TRBV12-3 or TRBV12-4 and TRBJ2-3; D unresolved. V lost 6 bases and J lost 3, with 4 bases in between. The length of the CDR3 is 11 residues. This CDR3 is CASSLTDTQYF. The DNA read from the CDR3 is TGTGCCAGCAGCCTGACAGATACG.

On this clone itself: The read falls 3 residues short of the CDR3 end, and the missing part is taken from the germline J gene. The V gene is TRBV5-1, the J gene TRBJ2-7; a weak D match, TRBD1 (5 bases). The CDR3 runs to 14 residues. In germline, CDR1 is SGHRS, CDR2 YFSETQ. Trimming removed 5 bases from V and 4 bases from J, with 16 bases in between. The part of the CDR3 DNA that was read is TGCGCCAGCAGGGAGACAGCTTCCCCATACGAG. It codes for CASRETASPYE. The complete CDR3 reads CASRETASPYEQYF.

This clone came up many times. The read gets to within 3 residues of the CDR3 end, and the germline J gene fills in the rest. The chain uses TRBV6-2 or TRBV6-3 and TRBJ2-2; 8 bases line up with TRBD1. In germline, CDR1 is MNHEY, CDR2 SVGEGT. V lost 7 bases, J lost 2 bases, and 9 bases stayed unmatched. This CDR3 is built from 16 residues. The covered CDR3 bases are TGTGCCAGCATCCAGGGGGCAGGCATAAACACCGGGGAG. This codes for CASIQGAGINTGE. The full CDR3 is CASIQGAGINTGELFF.

This clone has a count of ten or more. The read is 3 residues too short to cover the CDR3 end, so that end is filled in from the germline J gene. The V gene is TRBV7-2, the J gene TRBJ2-2, with D possibly matching TRBD1 (6 bases). The CDR3 runs 15 residues. Germline V gene sequence: CDR1 SGHTA, CDR2 FQGNSA. V was cut by 1 base and J by 4 bases, with 10 bases left in between. The part of the CDR3 DNA that was read is TGTGCCAGCAGCTTAGGGGCCAGGGGCACCGGGGAG. Amino acid sequence: CASSLGARGTGE. The whole CDR3 is CASSLGARGTGELFF.

This clone was found many times. The read terminates 3 residues before the CDR3 end, so the remaining end is supplied by the germline J gene. The V and J genes are TRBV20-1 and TRBJ2-7; possibly TRBD1 for D (5 bases). The CDR3 consists of 15 residues. The germline V gene has CDR1 DFQATT and CDR2 SNEGSKA (reference sequence). V shed 4 bases and J shed 4 bases, with 20 bases lying between them. This CDR3 reads CSANPDTGANYEQYF. The part of the CDR3 DNA that was read is TGCAGTGCTAACCCGGACACTGGAGCGAATTACGAG.